The table lists the clone carrying this TCR beta chain with a few counts. Each CDR3 protein is one row after TCRdb ran MiXCR on the reads. In the table there are approximately 250,000 distinct CDR3 sequences, roughly 12% of which are singletons. This entry comes from a study of T cell repertoires in cytomegalovirus infection. V lost 7 bases and J 1 base, leaving 10 bases between the germline ends. The germline gives CDR1 SGHTA, CDR2 FQGNSA. This CDR3 has 13 residues. Sequenced input: PBMCs. The TCR originated in a human donor in good health (CMV status not recorded). Some clones in this sample may be carry-over from other donors' samples. The chain couples TRBV7-2 to TRBJ1-1, with TRBD1 as a possible D gene (6 bases). The CDR3 sequence: CASTVRGNTEAFF. The CDR3 bases are TGTGCCAGCACCGTCAGGGGGAACACTGAAGCTTTCTTT.